Included here is one TCR beta chain sequence, with context. The data belong to a study of T cell repertoires in cytomegalovirus infection. Germline loops: CDR1 MNHEY, CDR2 SVGAGI. The CDR3 loop spans 16 amino acids. The V and J ends lost 0 bases and 9 bases, in that order; junction bases with no gene match: 6. Each CDR3 protein gets one entry after TCRdb re-called the reads with MiXCR. The profile shows 200,000 to 300,000 distinct CDR3 sequences, 12% of them singletons. The sample consisted of PBMCs. The J gene is TRBJ2-1, the V gene TRBV6-5, with 12 bases aligning to TRBD2. This clonotype was obtained from a human donor in good health (CMV status not recorded). Some clones in this sample may be carry-over from other donors' samples. The CDR3 bases are TGTGCCAGCAGTTACTCGCTAGCGGGAGGGTATGGTGAGCAGTTCTTC. This sequence encodes CASSYSLAGGYGEQFF.